The 12 T cell receptor beta chains listed next were all sequenced from one sample in a study of regulatory T cells in long-lasting Graves disease. The time point denotes: newly diagnosed GD, antithyroid drugs for less than 3 months. The TCR library used RNA extracted from PBMCs. Building of the TCR beta libraries involved iRepertoire HTBI primers and Arm-PCR of CDR3 regions. TCRdb independently ran MiXCR on the multiplex PCR reads; one entry per CDR3 protein. The repertoire includes around 400,000 distinct CDR3 sequences, 14% to 15% of them detected once, and about 8.2% sits in the top ten. This sample was shared with a second study, whose subject was T cells in Graves' hyperthyroidism and ophthalmopathy.

The material was peripheral blood mononuclear cells (PBMCs), obtained at new diagnosis, from a patient treated with antithyroid drugs. All receptors derive from a woman aged 40-49 years with Graves disease.

This clonotype was seen repeatedly, ten times or more. The chain links TRBV7-3 to TRBJ1-1; D perhaps matches TRBD1 (6 bases). The V and J ends lost 5 bases and 1 base respectively, with 17 bases between them. CDR3 length: 16 residues. Per the germline V gene, CDR1 is SGHTA and CDR2 is FQGTGA. CDR3 residues: CASSPAGGRRNTEAFF. DNA of the CDR3: TGTGCCAGCAGCCCCGCCGGGGGGCGAAGGAACACTGAAGCTTTCTTT.

This clonotype has a count of ten or more. The CDR3 nucleotides are TGTGCCAGCAGCTTAGGGGGGGACTCACTCACAGATACGCAGTATTTT. This sequence encodes CASSLGGDSLTDTQYF. This chain joins TRBV11-2 and TRBJ2-3; D might be TRBD2 (6 bases). Trimming took 1 base from V and 2 from J, leaving 13 bases between them. Germline V CDR1 and CDR2: SGHAT, FQNNGV. This CDR3 has 16 residues. The full variable domain, rest sourced from reference TRBV11-2 and TRBJ2-3, is EAGVAQSPRYKIIEKRQSVAFWCNPISGHATLYWYQQILGQGPKLLIQFQNNGVVDDSQLPKDRFSAERLKGVDSTLKIQPAKLEDSAVYLCASSLGGDSLTDTQYFGPGTRLTVL.

In its sample, this clonotype was seen many times. This rearrangement joins TRBV7-8 to TRBJ1-3, with TRBD1 as a possible D gene (6 bases). This CDR3 contains 17 residues. V was pared by 5 bases and J by 3 bases, with 20 bases between. CDR1 is SGHVS, CDR2 FQNEAQ, per germline. The CDR3 DNA reads TGTGCCAGCAGCCCTTCCAGGGGAGGAGGTGGTGGAAACACCATATATTTT. Residues: CASSPSRGGGGGNTIYF.

This clonotype was observed at least ten times. The V and J genes are TRBV11-3 and TRBJ2-1, with D maybe TRBD1 (6 bases). CDR1 SGHNT and CDR2 YENEEA come from the germline V gene. V lost 10 bases and J lost 5, with 15 bases in between. The CDR3 has 13 amino acids. CDR3 region: CAIWAGVDNEQFF. CDR3 DNA: TGTGCCATCTGGGCAGGGGTCGACAATGAGCAGTTCTTC.

This clonotype appeared a few times. CDR3 bases: TGTGCCAGCAGCGTATGGGACAACGCGAACACCGGGGAGCTGTTTTTT. It translates to CASSVWDNANTGELFF. The V and J genes are TRBV9 and TRBJ2-2; D is perhaps TRBD1 (6 bases). CDR1 SGDLS and CDR2 YYNGEE come from the germline V gene. The CDR3 contains 16 residues. Trimming took 1 base from V and 0 from J, leaving 10 bases between them.

This clonotype was recorded at least ten times. V and J are TRBV29-1 and TRBJ2-1; D is undetermined. Germline values: CDR1 SQVTM, CDR2 ANQGSEA. CDR3 length: 12 amino acids. V lost 4 bases and J lost 7, with 11 bases in between. The CDR3 spells CSVGPLFNEQFF. CDR3 nucleotide sequence: TGCAGCGTTGGCCCCCTTTTTAATGAGCAGTTCTTC.

This clonotype was detected ten times or more. The rearrangement links TRBV28 to TRBJ2-7; weak D call: TRBD2 (6 bases). CDR3 length equals 12 residues. V was cut by 3 bases and J by 4 bases, with 7 bases left in between. Germline-derived CDR1 and CDR2 are MDHEN and SYDVKM. CDR3 amino acids: CASSFAGYEQYF. Here the CDR3 DNA reads TGTGCCAGCAGTTTCGCGGGGTACGAGCAGTACTTC.

With respect to this clonotype: A much larger clone sits a single nucleotide away, making a read error possible. The chain has TRBV12-3 or TRBV12-4 and TRBJ2-2; 10 bases are a match to TRBD2. The CDR3 is 15 residues long. This CDR3 reads CASSLAGVGAGELFF. CDR3 nucleotide sequence: TGTGCCAGCAGTCTAGCGGGAGTAGGGGCCGGGGAGCTGTTTTTT.

The chain uses TRBV18 and TRBJ2-1; TRBD1 might be the D (5 bases). V was clipped by 8 bases and J by 6 bases, with 8 bases between them. Looked up from germline, CDR1 is KGHSH and CDR2 is LQKENI. The CDR3 runs to 11 residues. The CDR3 here is CASVQGNEQFF. CDR3 bases: TGTGCCAGCGTTCAGGGCAATGAGCAGTTCTTC.

This clonotype was picked up many times. This chain uses TRBV27 with TRBJ2-2; 11 nucleotides match TRBD2. Germline CDR1 and CDR2: MNHEY and SMNVEV (reference sequence). The CDR3 length is 19 residues. The V and J ends lost 6 bases and 1 base, in that order; junction bases with no gene match: 13. This chain's CDR3 is CASSRGTSGVRLNTGELFF. The CDR3 region has the DNA TGTGCCAGCAGCCGCGGGACTAGCGGAGTACGTCTGAACACCGGGGAGCTGTTTTTT.

There are many counts of this clonotype. This sequence joins TRBV19 and TRBJ2-3; D is ambiguous. CDR1 and CDR2 from the germline V gene are LNHDA and SQIVND (reference sequence). This CDR3 comprises 13 residues. With 3 bases removed from V and 2 bases from J, the gap between germline ends came to 6 bases. CDR3 DNA: TGTGCCAGTAGTATCACACTCACAGATACGCAGTATTTT. This sequence encodes CASSITLTDTQYF.

This clonotype has a count of ten or more. This chain connects TRBV28 to TRBJ2-1; 9 positions agree with TRBD2. The CDR3 has 18 residues. The V gene end was trimmed by 6 bases and the J gene end by 8 bases; junction bases not matched to a gene: 20. Germline CDR1 MDHEN, CDR2 SYDVKM. The CDR3 loop reads CASSPDVMDSGSSDEQFF. CDR3 DNA sequence: TGTGCCAGCAGCCCCGACGTAATGGATAGCGGGAGTAGCGATGAGCAGTTCTTC.